These T cell receptor beta chains were read from a single sample in a study of blood T cells in healthy people across ages. TCRdb re-derived calls from the 5' RACE reads in MiXCR, one entry per CDR3 protein. The sample includes about 1.8 million distinct CDR3 sequences, less than 50% of them seen just once. What was sequenced was blood. The receptors derive from a woman between 40 and 55 years old in good health. The conserved cysteine and the conserved F or W are not part of the CDR3 here.

j_call: TRBJ2-1
v_call: TRBV5-1
cdr3_aa: ASSDQPVNSEQF

j_call: -
v_call: TRBV20-1
cdr3_aa: SARVVGAKNIQY

j_call: TRBJ1-2
v_call: TRBV7-9
cdr3_aa: ASSLGQDIYGYT

j_call: TRBJ2-3
v_call: TRBV5-1
cdr3_aa: ASSTGRPGTDTQY

j_call: TRBJ2-5
v_call: TRBV7-9
cdr3_aa: ASRESTAGGRGQETQY

j_call: TRBJ2-5
v_call: TRBV20-1
cdr3_aa: SARDSIRLSGNQETQY

j_call: TRBJ2-5
v_call: TRBV13
cdr3_aa: ASSPSGVAGAQEEIQY

j_call: TRBJ2-1
v_call: TRBV4-3
cdr3_aa: ASSHPGGLSSYNEQF

j_call: TRBJ2-7
v_call: TRBV7-2
cdr3_aa: ASSYGGEGYEQY

j_call: TRBJ1-3
v_call: TRBV6-6
cdr3_aa: ASSYSQSSGNTIY

j_call: TRBJ1-2
v_call: TRBV25-1
cdr3_aa: ASSEPGVYGYT

j_call: TRBJ2-3
v_call: TRBV7-2
cdr3_aa: GSSVAGSTDTQY

j_call: TRBJ2-5
v_call: TRBV28
cdr3_aa: ASSSRGGSETQY

j_call: TRBJ2-1
v_call: TRBV12-3/TRBV12-4
cdr3_aa: ASSPRDSVPSFNEQF

j_call: TRBJ1-2
v_call: TRBV29-1
cdr3_aa: SVEEKRDNYGYT

j_call: -
v_call: TRBV12-3/TRBV12-4
cdr3_aa: ASSPQPGLAGRETQY

j_call: TRBJ2-1
v_call: TRBV5-1
cdr3_aa: ASSLPRTSGGANEQF

j_call: -
v_call: TRBV27
cdr3_aa: ASSPVTGYEQY

j_call: TRBJ2-1
v_call: TRBV6-5
cdr3_aa: ASSSAERLAVNEQF

j_call: TRBJ2-7
v_call: TRBV6-1
cdr3_aa: ASRSGTGSYEQY

j_call: TRBJ2-1
v_call: TRBV24-1
cdr3_aa: ATSRVGEQF

j_call: TRBJ2-7
v_call: TRBV6-6
cdr3_aa: ASSYLRETYEQY

j_call: -
v_call: TRBV20-1
cdr3_aa: SADTRISSYNEQY

j_call: TRBJ2-3
v_call: TRBV7-2
cdr3_aa: ASSFQDYTDTQY

j_call: TRBJ1-2
v_call: TRBV12-3/TRBV12-4
cdr3_aa: ASSPDSGPYGYT

j_call: TRBJ1-2
v_call: TRBV20-1
cdr3_aa: SARRPGGSRGGYT

j_call: TRBJ2-3
v_call: TRBV28
cdr3_aa: ASSHVVGRTTDTQY

j_call: TRBJ1-6
v_call: TRBV27
cdr3_aa: ASSWTGGSISPLH

j_call: TRBJ1-4
v_call: TRBV4-2
cdr3_aa: ASSQDFSEKLF

j_call: TRBJ1-1
v_call: TRBV27
cdr3_aa: ASSSQQGSPEAF

j_call: TRBJ2-1
v_call: TRBV4-2
cdr3_aa: ASGMGPRGETQF

j_call: TRBJ1-5
v_call: TRBV27
cdr3_aa: ASSFRGLGNQPQH

j_call: TRBJ1-1
v_call: TRBV19
cdr3_aa: ASKDPGQGRRTEAF

j_call: TRBJ1-1
v_call: TRBV7-2
cdr3_aa: ASSLTGDSYTEAF

j_call: TRBJ2-3
v_call: TRBV11-2
cdr3_aa: ASSVTSGSSTDTQY

j_call: TRBJ2-7
v_call: TRBV10-1
cdr3_aa: ASSETGPVANEQY

j_call: TRBJ2-4
v_call: TRBV5-6
cdr3_aa: ASSLILSGSQLAKNIQY

j_call: TRBJ1-2
v_call: TRBV28
cdr3_aa: ASSLRGEGAKDYGYT

j_call: TRBJ2-1
v_call: TRBV10-3
cdr3_aa: AISESTEQASLDEQF

j_call: TRBJ2-1
v_call: TRBV6-1
cdr3_aa: ASSFRVSSNEQF

j_call: TRBJ2-5
v_call: TRBV7-2
cdr3_aa: ASSFWNRQETQY

j_call: TRBJ2-7
v_call: TRBV4-3
cdr3_aa: ASSQEVGKGNEQY